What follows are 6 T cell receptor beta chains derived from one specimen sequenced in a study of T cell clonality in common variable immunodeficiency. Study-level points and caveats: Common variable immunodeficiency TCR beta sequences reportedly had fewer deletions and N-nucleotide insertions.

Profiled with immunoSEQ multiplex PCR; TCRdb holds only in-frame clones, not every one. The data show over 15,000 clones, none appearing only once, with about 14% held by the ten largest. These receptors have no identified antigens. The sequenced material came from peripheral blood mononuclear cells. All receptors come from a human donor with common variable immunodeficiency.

CDR3 in amino acids: CASSLALAGGPTDTQYF. CDR3 bases read: TGCGCCAGCAGCTTGGCCCTAGCGGGGGGGCCCACAGATACG. The rearrangement uses TRBV5-1 and TRBJ2-3, with 12 bases fitting TRBD2. Sequencing ends 3 residues short of the CDR3 end; the germline J gene provides the rest. Losses at the gene ends were 0 bases for V and 2 bases for J; bases not matched to a gene: 4. The CDR3 is made up of 17 amino acids. The germline V gene has CDR1 SGHRS and CDR2 YFSETQ.

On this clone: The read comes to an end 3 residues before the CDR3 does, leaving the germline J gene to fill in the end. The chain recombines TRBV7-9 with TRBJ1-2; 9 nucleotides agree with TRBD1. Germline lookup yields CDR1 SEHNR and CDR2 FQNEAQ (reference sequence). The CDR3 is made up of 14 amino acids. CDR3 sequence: CASSALQGAVGYTF. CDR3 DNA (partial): TGTGCCAGCAGCGCGCTACAGGGGGCTGTAGGC.

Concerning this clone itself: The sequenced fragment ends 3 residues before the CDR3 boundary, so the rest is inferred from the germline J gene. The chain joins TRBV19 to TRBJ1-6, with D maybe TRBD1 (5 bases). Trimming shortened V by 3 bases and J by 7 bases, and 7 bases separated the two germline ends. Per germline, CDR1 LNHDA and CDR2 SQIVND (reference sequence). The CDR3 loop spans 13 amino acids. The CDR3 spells CASSIGGNSPLHF. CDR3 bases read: TGTGCCAGTAGTATCGGGGGGAATTCACCC.

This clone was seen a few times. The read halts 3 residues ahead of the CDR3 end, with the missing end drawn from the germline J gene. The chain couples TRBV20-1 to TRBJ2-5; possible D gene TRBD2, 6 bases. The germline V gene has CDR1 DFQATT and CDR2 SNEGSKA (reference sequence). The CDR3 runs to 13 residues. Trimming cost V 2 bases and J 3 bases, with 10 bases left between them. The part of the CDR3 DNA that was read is TGCAGTGCTAGAAGACTAGGGGAAGAGACC. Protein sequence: CSARRLGEET. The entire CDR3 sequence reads CSARRLGEETQYF.

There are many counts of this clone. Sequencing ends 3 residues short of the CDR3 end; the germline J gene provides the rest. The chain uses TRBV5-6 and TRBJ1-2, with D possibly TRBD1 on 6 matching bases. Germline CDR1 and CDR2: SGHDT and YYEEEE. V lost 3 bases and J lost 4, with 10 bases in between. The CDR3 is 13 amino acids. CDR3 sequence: CASSSGVGYGYTF. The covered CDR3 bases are TGTGCCAGCAGCTCAGGGGTAGGCTATGGC.

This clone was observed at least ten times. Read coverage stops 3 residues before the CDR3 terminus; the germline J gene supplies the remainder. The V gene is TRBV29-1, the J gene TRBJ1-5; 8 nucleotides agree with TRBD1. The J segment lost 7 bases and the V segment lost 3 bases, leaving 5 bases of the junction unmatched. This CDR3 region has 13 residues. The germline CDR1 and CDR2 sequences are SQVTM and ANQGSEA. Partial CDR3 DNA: TGCAGCGTTGAGACAGGGGTCGGACAGCCC. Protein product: CSVETGVGQP. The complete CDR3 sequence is CSVETGVGQPQHF.